This T cell receptor (beta chain) derives from a study of identical twins. Findings of the study overall: Abundant cord blood beta clonotypes carried fewer insertions; memory repertoires showed none.

Using its own MiXCR run on the 5' RACE reads, TCRdb lists one record per CDR3 protein. The top ten clones hold under 2% of a sample with hundreds of thousands of distinct CDR3 sequences, 5.5% to 6.5% of them seen once. Comments on this clonotype: Its antigen is not identified.

Sequences were obtained from naive T cells sorted from blood. The origin of this receptor is a young man in good health.

DNA of the CDR3: TGTGCCAGCAGCAAACAGGGTGCAGTGGCGTTTGCCGGGGAGCTGTTTTTT. Its protein is CASSKQGAVAFAGELFF. The chain has TRBV7-3 and TRBJ2-2; the D gene is possibly TRBD1 (6 bases). V dropped 5 bases and J dropped 6 bases, with 22 bases sitting between them. The germline gives CDR1 SGHTA, CDR2 FQGTGA. The CDR3 is made up of 17 amino acids.